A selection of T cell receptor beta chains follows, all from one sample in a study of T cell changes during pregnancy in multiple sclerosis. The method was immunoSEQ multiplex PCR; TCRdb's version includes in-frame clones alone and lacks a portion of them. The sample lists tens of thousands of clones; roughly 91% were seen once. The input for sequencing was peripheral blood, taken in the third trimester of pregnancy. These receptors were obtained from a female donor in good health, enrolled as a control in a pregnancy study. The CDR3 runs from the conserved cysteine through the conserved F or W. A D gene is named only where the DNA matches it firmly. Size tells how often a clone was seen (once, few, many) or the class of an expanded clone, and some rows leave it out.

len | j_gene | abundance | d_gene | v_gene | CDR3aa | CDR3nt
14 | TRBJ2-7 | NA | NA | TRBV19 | CASSARQGPYEQYF | TGTGCCAGTAGTGCCCGTCAGGGGCCCTACGAGCAGTACTTC
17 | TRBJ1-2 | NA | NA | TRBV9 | CASSADRQRGGIYGYTF | TGTGCCAGCAGCGCAGATCGACAGCGAGGGGGAATCTATGGCTACACCTTC
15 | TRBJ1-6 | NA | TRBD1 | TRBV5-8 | CASSSRTGPGAPLHF | TGTGCCAGCAGCTCAAGGACAGGACCTGGCGCACCCCTCCACTTT
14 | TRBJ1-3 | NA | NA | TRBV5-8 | CASSLASTGNTIYF | TGTGCCAGCAGCTTGGCATCAACTGGAAACACCATATATTTT
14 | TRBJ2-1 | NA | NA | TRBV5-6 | CASSPLASYNEQFF | TGTGCCAGCAGCCCTCTAGCGTCGTACAATGAGCAGTTCTTC
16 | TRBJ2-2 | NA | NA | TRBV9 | CASSLSDVADTGELFF | TGTGCCAGCAGCCTCTCCGACGTAGCGGACACCGGGGAGCTGTTTTTT
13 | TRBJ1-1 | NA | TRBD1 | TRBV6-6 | CASRDRANTEAFF | TGTGCCAGCAGGGACAGGGCGAACACTGAAGCTTTCTTT
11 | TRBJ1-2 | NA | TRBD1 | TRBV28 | CASTGGYGYTF | TGTGCCAGCACAGGGGGCTATGGCTACACCTTC
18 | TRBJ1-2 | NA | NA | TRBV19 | CASSIVRGGRTPNYGYTF | TGTGCCAGTAGTATAGTCAGAGGGGGACGGACACCTAACTATGGCTACACCTTC
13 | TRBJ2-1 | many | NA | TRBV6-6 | CASSPSDYNEQFF | TGTGCCAGCAGCCCTAGCGATTACAATGAGCAGTTCTTC
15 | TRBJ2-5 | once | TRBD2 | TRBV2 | CASRLGGVGKETQYF | TGTGCCAGCAGGCTGGGGGGGGTTGGGAAAGAGACCCAGTACTTC
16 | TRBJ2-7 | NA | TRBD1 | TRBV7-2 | CASSWGDRGTSYEQYF | TGTGCCAGCAGCTGGGGGGACAGGGGCACTTCCTACGAGCAGTACTTC
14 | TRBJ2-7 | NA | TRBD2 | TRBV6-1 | CASSAGTSAYEQYF | TGTGCCAGCAGTGCCGGGACTAGCGCCTACGAGCAGTACTTC
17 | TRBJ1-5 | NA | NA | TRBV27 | CASSLFGQSSRDQPQHF | TGTGCCAGCAGTTTATTCGGACAGTCCTCTAGGGATCAGCCCCAGCATTTT
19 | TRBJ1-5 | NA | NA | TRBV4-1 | CASSQPGARGPSEAQPQHF | TGCGCCAGCAGCCAACCTGGGGCGCGGGGACCCTCTGAGGCTCAGCCCCAGCATTTT
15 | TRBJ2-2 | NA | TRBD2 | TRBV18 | CASSRQREEAGELFF | TGTGCCAGCTCACGGCAGCGGGAAGAAGCCGGGGAGCTGTTTTTT
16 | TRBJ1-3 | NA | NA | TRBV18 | CASSPGGSSSGNTIYF | TGTGCCAGCTCACCCGGCGGAAGTTCGTCTGGAAACACCATATATTTT
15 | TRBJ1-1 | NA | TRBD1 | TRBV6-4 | CASSVSGTANTEAFF | TGTGCCAGCAGTGTTTCCGGGACAGCGAACACTGAAGCTTTCTTT
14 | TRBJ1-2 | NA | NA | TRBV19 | CASSYTTGIKGYTF | TGTGCCAGTAGTTACACGACAGGCATCAAGGGCTACACCTTC
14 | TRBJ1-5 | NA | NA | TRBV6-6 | CASRPGVSNQPQHF | TGTGCCAGCAGGCCAGGGGTGAGCAATCAGCCCCAGCATTTT
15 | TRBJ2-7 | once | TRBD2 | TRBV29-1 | CSVVGGSGRAYEQYF | TGCAGCGTTGTCGGGGGGAGCGGTCGGGCCTACGAGCAGTACTTC
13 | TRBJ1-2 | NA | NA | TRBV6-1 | CASFSGLPYGYTF | TGTGCCAGCTTCTCGGGTCTCCCCTATGGCTACACCTTC
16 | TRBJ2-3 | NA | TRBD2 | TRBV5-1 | CASSYQRSGEADTQYF | TGCGCCAGCAGCTACCAGCGGAGCGGGGAGGCAGATACGCAGTATTTT
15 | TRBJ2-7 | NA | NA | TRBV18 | CASSPLQGFSYEQYF | TGTGCCAGCTCACCACTACAGGGATTCTCCTACGAGCAGTACTTC
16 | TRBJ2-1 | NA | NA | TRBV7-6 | CASSSWLRLGQVEQFF | TGTGCCAGCAGCTCCTGGCTGCGCCTGGGGCAGGTTGAGCAGTTCTTC
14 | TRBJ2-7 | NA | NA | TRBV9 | CASSVDWAGYEQYF | TGTGCCAGCAGCGTAGACTGGGCAGGGTACGAGCAGTACTTC
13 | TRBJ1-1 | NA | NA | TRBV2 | CATSPNLYTEAFF | TGTGCCACCTCGCCTAATTTATACACTGAAGCTTTCTTT
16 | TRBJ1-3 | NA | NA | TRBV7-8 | CASSLFRAGVGNTIYF | TGTGCCAGCAGCTTATTTAGGGCAGGGGTCGGAAACACCATATATTTT
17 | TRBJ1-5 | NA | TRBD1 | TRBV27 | CASSLRGTGAFNQPQHF | TGTGCCAGCAGTTTGAGAGGGACAGGGGCCTTCAATCAGCCCCAGCATTTT
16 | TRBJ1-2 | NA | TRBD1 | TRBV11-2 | CASSLGTGSSSYGYTF | TGTGCCAGCAGCTTAGGGACAGGGTCGAGCTCCTATGGCTACACCTTC
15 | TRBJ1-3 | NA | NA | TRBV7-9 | CASSYQAGSGNTIYF | TGTGCCAGCAGCTACCAGGCGGGGTCTGGAAACACCATATATTTT
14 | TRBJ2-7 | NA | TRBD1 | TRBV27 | CASRPLTGTYEQYF | TGTGCCAGCAGGCCCCTGACAGGGACCTACGAGCAGTACTTC
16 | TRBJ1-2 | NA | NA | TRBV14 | CASSQESRSPDYGYTF | TGTGCCAGCAGCCAAGAGTCCCGGTCACCCGACTATGGCTACACCTTC
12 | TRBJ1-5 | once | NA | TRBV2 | CASSRGRQPQHF | TGTGCCAGCAGCAGGGGACGGCAGCCCCAGCATTTT
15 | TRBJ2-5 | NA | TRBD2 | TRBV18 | CASSPPSSGRETQYF | TGTGCCAGCTCACCACCGAGTAGCGGGAGAGAGACCCAGTACTTC
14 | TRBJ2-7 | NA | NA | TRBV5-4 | CASSLRGHSYEQYF | TGTGCCAGCAGCTTGAGAGGACACTCCTACGAGCAGTACTTC
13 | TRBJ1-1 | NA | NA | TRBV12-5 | CASGLTEGTEAFF | TGTGCTAGTGGTCTTACGGAGGGCACTGAAGCTTTCTTT
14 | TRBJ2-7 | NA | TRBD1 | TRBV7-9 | CASSARDRGRGQYF | TGTGCCAGCAGCGCCCGGGACAGGGGTCGCGGGCAGTACTTC
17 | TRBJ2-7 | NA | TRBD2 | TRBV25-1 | CARNIITGLAGAYEQYF | TGTGCCAGGAACATTATTACGGGACTAGCGGGAGCCTACGAGCAGTACTTC
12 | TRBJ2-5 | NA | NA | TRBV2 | CATSGEGETQYF | TGTGCCACTTCAGGGGAGGGAGAGACCCAGTACTTC
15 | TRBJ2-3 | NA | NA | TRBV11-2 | CASSARDTRTDTQYF | TGTGCCAGCAGCGCCCGGGACACCCGCACAGATACGCAGTATTTT
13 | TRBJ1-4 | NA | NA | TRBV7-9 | CAISQAVYEKLFF | TGTGCCATCTCGCAGGCAGTTTATGAAAAACTGTTTTTT
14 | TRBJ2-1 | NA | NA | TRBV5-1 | CASSGGRSADEQFF | TGCGCCAGCAGCGGGGGGAGGTCGGCGGATGAGCAGTTCTTC
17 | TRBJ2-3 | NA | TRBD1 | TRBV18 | CASSPPGGTGYTDTQYF | TGTGCCAGCTCCCCCCCGGGCGGGACAGGTTACACAGATACGCAGTATTTT
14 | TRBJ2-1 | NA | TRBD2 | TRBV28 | CASMSGRVYNEQFF | TGTGCCAGCATGTCAGGGAGGGTTTACAATGAGCAGTTCTTC
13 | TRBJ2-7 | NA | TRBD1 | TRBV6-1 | CASSELQGSEQYF | TGTGCCAGCAGTGAACTACAGGGGTCCGAGCAGTACTTC
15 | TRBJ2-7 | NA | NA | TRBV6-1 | CASRPQGFGQDEQYF | TGTGCCAGCAGACCACAGGGATTCGGGCAGGACGAGCAGTACTTC
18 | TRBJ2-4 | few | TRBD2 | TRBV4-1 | CASSQGPSGGAAKNIQYF | TGCGCCAGCAGCCAAGGCCCTAGCGGGGGAGCAGCCAAAAACATTCAGTACTTC
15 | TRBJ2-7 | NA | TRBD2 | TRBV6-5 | CASSYSSGDTYEQYF | TGTGCCAGCAGTTACTCTAGCGGGGATACCTACGAGCAGTACTTC
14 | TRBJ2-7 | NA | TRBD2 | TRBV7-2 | CASSQLGGSYEQYF | TGTGCCAGCAGCCAGTTAGGCGGGAGTTACGAGCAGTACTTC
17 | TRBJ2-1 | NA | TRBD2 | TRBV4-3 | CASSHGLAGGLYNEQFF | TGCGCCAGCAGCCACGGACTAGCGGGAGGATTGTACAATGAGCAGTTCTTC
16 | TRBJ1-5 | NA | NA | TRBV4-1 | CASSQDSGGFDQPQHF | TGCGCCAGCAGCCAAGATAGCGGGGGTTTCGACCAGCCCCAGCATTTT
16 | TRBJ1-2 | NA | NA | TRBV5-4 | CASSSHSQARDYGYTF | TGTGCCAGCAGCTCCCATAGCCAAGCTCGAGACTATGGCTACACCTTC
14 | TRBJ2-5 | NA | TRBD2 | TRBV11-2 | CASSSGLGGGTQYF | TGTGCCAGCAGCTCGGGACTAGGTGGTGGGACCCAGTACTTC
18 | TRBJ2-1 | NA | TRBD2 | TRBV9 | CASSVGSGLTSGIYEQFF | TGTGCCAGCAGCGTAGGGTCCGGGTTGACTAGCGGGATATATGAGCAGTTCTTC
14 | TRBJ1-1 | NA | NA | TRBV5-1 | CASSARAGGSEAFF | TGCGCCAGCAGCGCCCGGGCTGGGGGCAGTGAAGCTTTCTTT
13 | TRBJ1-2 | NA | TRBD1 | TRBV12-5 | CASGWGRGVGYTF | TGTGCTAGTGGTTGGGGCAGGGGGGTAGGCTACACCTTC
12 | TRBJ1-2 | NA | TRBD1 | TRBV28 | CASSLGQTFTTF | TGTGCCAGCAGCCTGGGACAGACCTTCACCACCTTC
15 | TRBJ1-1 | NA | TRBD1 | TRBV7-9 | CASSSEDRVRTEAFF | TGTGCCAGCAGCTCAGAGGACAGGGTAAGGACTGAAGCTTTCTTT
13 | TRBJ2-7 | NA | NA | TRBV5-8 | CASSFQGIGEQYF | TGTGCCAGCAGCTTCCAGGGGATCGGCGAGCAGTACTTC